The 17 T cell receptor beta chains in this list originate from one sample, sequenced in a study of identical twins. TCRdb re-derived calls from the 5' RACE reads in MiXCR, one entry per CDR3 protein. The table records about 890,000 distinct CDR3 sequences, 9% to 15% of them present only once. These data were likewise used in another study, on yellow fever vaccine responses in identical twins.

The sample was PBMCs. These receptor sequences come from a woman aged 18-30 years in good health.

The chain employs TRBV4-1 and TRBJ2-7; D perhaps matches TRBD1 (5 bases). The germline V and J ends were trimmed by 0 bases and 7 bases, with 10 bases remaining between them. In germline, CDR1 is MGHRA, CDR2 YSYEKL. CDR3 length: 13 residues. CDR3 nucleotides: TGCGCCAGCAGCCAAGACCCGACAGATGAGCAGTACGTC. This gives the protein CASSQDPTDEQYV.

This clonotype has more than one count but fewer than ten. The rearrangement joins TRBV20-1 to TRBJ2-1, with 7 nucleotides matching TRBD2. The CDR3 spans 10 residues. Germline-derived CDR1 and CDR2 are DFQATT and SNEGSKA (reference sequence). Written as DNA, the CDR3 is TGCAGGGGGGGGTACAATGAGCAGTTCTTC. Protein: CRGGYNEQFF.

The V and J genes are TRBV20-1 and TRBJ1-5, with 7 bases aligning to TRBD1. CDR3 length equals 15 residues. Germline V gene lookup returns CDR1 DFQATT and CDR2 SNEGSKA (reference sequence). With V trimmed by 1 base and J by 5 bases, 8 bases remained unmatched. As DNA, the CDR3 is TGCAGTGCTAGAGTTAGGGGGCTCGGGGATCAGCCCCAGCATTTT. Translation: CSARVRGLGDQPQHF.

This chain uses TRBV2 with TRBJ2-1, with D possibly TRBD1 on 6 matching bases. Germline CDR1 reads SNHLY; CDR2 reads FYNNEI. This CDR3 contains 17 residues. Trimming removed 3 bases at V and 3 bases at J, with 18 bases between. The CDR3 region has the DNA TGTGCCAGCAGTGATCAGGGGTCCTGGGGGTTCTACAATGAGCAGTTCTTC. Its translation is CASSDQGSWGFYNEQFF.

This sequence joins TRBV7-9 and TRBJ2-2; 8 positions match TRBD1. V dropped 5 bases and J dropped 0; count of bases not matched to a gene: 5. From germline, CDR1 is SEHNR and CDR2 FQNEAQ (reference sequence). The CDR3 runs to 16 residues. The CDR3 coding sequence is TGTGCCAGCAGCCCACAGACAGGGGCGAACACCGGGGAGCTGTTTTTT. Protein product: CASSPQTGANTGELFF.

V gene TRBV12-3 or TRBV12-4 combines with J gene TRBJ2-1; 10 bases are a match to TRBD2. The CDR3 contains 16 residues. J gave up 12 bases and V 3 bases, and 14 bases lay outside the gene matches. Here the CDR3 reads CASSFSAGGGLRGQFF. DNA of the CDR3: TGTGCCAGCAGTTTCTCAGCGGGAGGGGGGTTAAGAGGGCAGTTCTTC.

The rearrangement joins TRBV3-1 to TRBJ2-4, with a tentative D call TRBD1 (6 bases). Germline assignment: CDR1 LGHDT and CDR2 YNNKEL (reference sequence). The CDR3 covers 17 residues. Trimming removed 7 bases at V and 4 bases at J, with 23 bases between. For the CDR3, the DNA is TGTGCCAGCACCAAATTTGGTGGGGGCGCAGCGAAAAACATTCAGTACTTC. It translates to CASTKFGGGAAKNIQYF.

This clonotype occurred a few times. The chain employs TRBV7-3 and TRBJ2-1, with TRBD2 matching 9 bases. Per the germline V gene, CDR1 is SGHTA and CDR2 is FQGTGA. V was pared by 6 bases and J by 10 bases, with 7 bases of the junction left unmatched. The CDR3 extends over 13 amino acids. CDR3 in amino acids: CASSFSGRGEQFF. CDR3 DNA: TGTGCCAGCAGTTTTAGCGGGAGAGGCGAGCAGTTCTTC.

The rearrangement uses TRBV7-6 and TRBJ2-5, with D unclear. Germline V gene data show CDR1 as SGHVS and CDR2 as FNYEAQ. The germline V and J ends were trimmed by 5 bases and 5 bases, with 15 bases remaining between them. The CDR3 sequence is 14 residues long. The CDR3 is CASSRRAGRETQYF. In nucleotides, the CDR3 is TGTGCCAGCAGCCGACGGGCAGGAAGGGAGACCCAGTACTTC.

This clonotype was detected only a few times. This sequence joins TRBV7-9 and TRBJ2-1; D is unresolved. Germline assignment: CDR1 SEHNR and CDR2 FQNEAQ (reference sequence). The CDR3 extends over 14 amino acids. V was shortened by 2 bases and J by 10 bases, with 15 bases between the two germline ends. The CDR3 DNA is TGTGCCAGCAGCTTAAGCCAGTACCAACACGAGCAGTTCTTC. Translating gives CASSLSQYQHEQFF.

This clonotype has a handful of counts. The J gene is TRBJ2-5, the V gene TRBV28, with 7 bases that match TRBD2. Germline CDR1 reads MDHEN; CDR2 reads SYDVKM. After removal of 3 bases from V and 4 bases from J, the junction contained 5 bases not matched to a gene. This CDR3 region has 14 residues. The CDR3 sequence: CASSFVREGETQYF. CDR3 sequence (DNA): TGTGCCAGCAGTTTTGTCAGGGAGGGAGAGACCCAGTACTTC. Together with reference TRBV28 and TRBJ2-5, the CDR3 gives the full variable domain: DVKVTQSSRYLVKRTGEKVFLECVQDMDHENMFWYRQDPGLGLRLIYFSYDVKMKEKGDIPEGYSVSREKKERFSLILESASTNQTSMYLCASSFVREGETQYFGPGTRLLVL.

The chain uses TRBV20-1 and TRBJ1-5, with D uncertain. With 5 bases removed from V and 3 bases from J, the gap between germline ends came to 20 bases. The CDR3 runs to 16 residues. Germline V gives CDR1 DFQATT, CDR2 SNEGSKA (reference sequence). As DNA, the CDR3 is TGCAGTGCTCTACCACCGGGCCCATGGGCCAATCAGCCCCAGCATTTT. Translating gives CSALPPGPWANQPQHF.

This clonotype came up many times. The chain couples TRBV7-2 to TRBJ2-7, with D tentatively TRBD1 (6 bases). V was clipped by 5 bases and J by 7 bases, with 15 bases between them. The CDR3 extends over 13 amino acids. Germline values: CDR1 SGHTA, CDR2 FQGNSA. CDR3 coding DNA: TGTGCCAGCAGCCAGAACAGGGTTGGGGAGCAGTACTTC. It codes for CASSQNRVGEQYF. The whole variable domain, remainder taken from reference TRBV7-2 and TRBJ2-7, is GAGVSQSPSNKVTEKGKDVELRCDPISGHTALYWYRQSLGQGLEFLIYFQGNSAPDKSGLPSDRFSAERTGGSVSTLTIQRTQQEDSAVYLCASSQNRVGEQYFGPGTRLTVT.

The chain links TRBV6-1 to TRBJ1-2; the match to TRBD1 covers 9 bases. The CDR3 sequence is 15 residues long. Germline CDR1 is MNHNS and CDR2 is SASEGT. V was clipped by 6 bases and J by 3 bases; unmatched bases: 8. CDR3 protein: CASRRGTGKDYGYTF. The CDR3 nucleotides are TGTGCCAGCAGACGCGGGACAGGGAAAGACTATGGCTACACCTTC.

This clonotype was found a few times. V usage is TRBV9 and J usage is TRBJ2-3; a weak D match, TRBD2 (6 bases). The CDR3 runs 15 residues. V was trimmed by 0 bases and J by 5 bases, leaving 13 bases between them. The V gene's germline CDR1 is SGDLS and CDR2 YYNGEE. This CDR3 reads CASSVVDFGGDTQYF. The CDR3 DNA reads TGTGCCAGCAGCGTAGTCGACTTCGGGGGAGATACGCAGTATTTT.

This chain connects TRBV19 to TRBJ2-3; TRBD2 matches 9 bases. Germline CDR1 LNHDA, CDR2 SQIVND (reference sequence). V lost 8 bases to trimming and J lost 9 bases; unmatched junction nucleotides: 12. This CDR3 has 14 amino acids. CDR3 in amino acids: CASRLAGSLGTQYF. The DNA of the CDR3 is TGTGCCAGTCGCCTAGCGGGATCGCTTGGAACGCAGTATTTT.

This clonotype was picked up many times. This CDR3 reads CASSPRTGTSYEQYF. The CDR3 DNA reads TGTGCCAGCAGTCCCCGGACAGGGACCTCCTACGAGCAGTACTTC. This chain links TRBV12-3 or TRBV12-4 with TRBJ2-7; 8 bases are shared with TRBD1. The length of the CDR3 is 15 residues. The V gene end was trimmed by 5 bases and the J gene end by 0 bases; junction bases not matched to a gene: 6.